The source of this T cell receptor (beta chain) is a study of CD8+ T cells in alopecia areata. Whole-study context: Tofacitinib administration to treated patients was oral, at 5 to 10 mg twice daily. Findings of the study overall: How baseline CD8+ expansion relates to response remains uncertain (there was one nonresponder). The study found TCR sharing across patients less clear than in mice, possibly for HLA reasons. Many expanded lesional clones persisted during tofacitinib (in both scalp and blood).

As concerns this clone: The antigen is unknown.

The treatment denotes: oral pan-JAK inhibitor, 5-10 mg twice daily. Germline V CDR1 and CDR2: SQVTM, ANQGSEA. The CDR3 is 14 residues long. V lost 4 bases, J lost 7 bases, and 6 bases stayed unmatched. Extraction and reverse transcription of RNA yielded cDNA as the sequencing template. Data came from immunoSEQ multiplex PCR; TCRdb stores just in-frame clones and leaves some out. Of approximately 280,000 clones listed, 58% are singletons. This TCR was recovered from a human donor with alopecia areata. Sequences were derived from CD4+ T cells sorted from blood, sampled at week 24, from a patient treated with tofacitinib. The chain uses TRBV29-1 and TRBJ1-6, with 8 bases identical to TRBD1. The CDR3 protein is CSVARGPNNSPLHF. CDR3 coding DNA: TGCAGCGTTGCCAGGGGGCCCAACAATTCACCCCTCCACTTT.